This T cell receptor beta chain was sequenced in a study of OX40 agonist ivuxolimab in advanced cancers. Study-level information: Across the patients, intravenous ivuxolimab was delivered every 2 weeks at 0.01 to 10 mg/kg.

The protocol was immunoSEQ multiplex PCR, while the TCRdb copy is restricted to in-frame clones and leaves out a portion. The sample lists under 85,000 clones, about 85% occurring once. Germline V gene sequence: CDR1 MNHNY, CDR2 SVGAGI (reference sequence). Trimming took off 5 bases at V and 4 bases at J, with 18 bases between the two ends. The CDR3 covers 15 residues. As to this clone: The antigen remains undetermined.

General observations from the study: At 0.1 to 3.0 mg/kg, clonal expansion of CD4+ and CD8+ blood T cells had occurred by week 6. Compared with CD4+, CD8+ T cells on average had more expanded clones.

The source is an adult with an advanced solid tumor such as melanoma, head and neck, liver or kidney cancer. The chain combines TRBV6-6 with TRBJ2-7, with a weak D call TRBD2 (7 bases). Sample: CD4+ or CD8+ T cells sorted from blood, taken in a trial of the OX40 agonist ivuxolimab. In nucleotides, the CDR3 is TGTGCCAGCAGTAAGCGGAGAAGGGGGGGATACGAGCAGTACTTC. Encoded protein: CASSKRRRGGYEQYF.